The next 29 T cell receptor beta chains were all read from a single sample in a study of blood T cell repertoires in COVID-19. Clones were read by immunoSEQ multiplex PCR, and TCRdb kept only the in-frame ones, dropping some. Of some 200,000 clones listed, around 84% were seen once; the top ten hold approximately 6.1%. Sequencing was done on a sample of peripheral blood. The receptors come from a man older than 75 with acute or convalescent COVID-19.

This chain uses TRBV28 with TRBJ2-7; tentatively, D is TRBD2 (6 bases). Per germline, CDR1 MDHEN and CDR2 SYDVKM. V lost 6 bases to trimming and J lost 2 bases, with 32 bases between them. CDR3 length: 20 amino acids. CDR3 amino acids: CASSLRSLGTGHGGTYEQYF. DNA for the CDR3: TGTGCCAGCAGCCTCAGAAGTCTGGGGACCGGACATGGCGGGACCTACGAGCAGTACTTC.

This clone has only one observation. V and J are TRBV28 and TRBJ1-4; the match to TRBD1 covers 8 bases. J gave up 11 bases and V 2 bases, and 13 bases lay outside the gene matches. CDR1 is MDHEN, CDR2 SYDVKM, per germline. The CDR3 spans 16 residues. The CDR3 is CASSLPYQGAGGKLFF. The DNA of the CDR3 is TGTGCCAGCAGTTTACCTTATCAGGGGGCCGGAGGGAAACTGTTTTTT. The whole variable domain, filled in from reference TRBV28 and TRBJ1-4, reads DVKVTQSSRYLVKRTGEKVFLECVQDMDHENMFWYRQDPGLGLRLIYFSYDVKMKEKGDIPEGYSVSREKKERFSLILESASTNQTSMYLCASSLPYQGAGGKLFFGSGTQLSVL.

A word on this clone: The limits of the CDR3 on the DNA are not certain, so only TCRdb's listed CDR3 is given. This chain uses TRBV27 with TRBJ2-3; TRBD2, the table's D call, was not compared with the DNA. Germline CDR1 MNHEY, CDR2 SMNVEV (reference sequence). The length of the CDR3 is 16 amino acids, counting both ends. The chain's CDR3 is CASSTSGYRAPDTQYF.

The CDR3 region is CASSFGSGANVLTF. DNA for the CDR3: TGCGCCAGCAGCTTCGGCTCTGGGGCCAACGTCCTGACTTTC. This chain links TRBV5-1 with TRBJ2-6; D uncertain. The V end was cut by 2 bases, the J end by 0 bases, with 3 bases between. The V gene's germline CDR1 is SGHRS and CDR2 YFSETQ. The CDR3 covers 14 residues.

This rearrangement joins TRBV6-5 to TRBJ2-7, with 9 bases matching TRBD1. There are 14 residues in the CDR3. Trimming cost V 10 bases and J 6 bases; bases outside gene matches: 13. The germline CDR1 and CDR2 sequences are MNHEY and SVGAGI. DNA for the CDR3: TGTGCCACCCTAAACCCGGGACAGGGAGGCGAGCAGTACGTC. This sequence encodes CATLNPGQGGEQYV.

The chain recombines TRBV29-1 with TRBJ2-1; 12 bases match TRBD2. After removal of 2 bases from V and 7 bases from J, the junction contained 3 bases not matched to a gene. Germline assignment: CDR1 SQVTM and CDR2 ANQGSEA. There are 14 residues in the CDR3. The CDR3 region has the DNA TGCAGCGTTGAAATCACTAGCGGGAGGAATGAGCAGTTCTTC. Amino acid sequence: CSVEITSGRNEQFF.

This chain links TRBV3-1 (or the pseudogene TRBV3-2) with TRBJ1-5, with TRBD1 as a possible D gene (6 bases). Trimming took off 2 bases at V and 3 bases at J, with 11 bases between the two ends. The CDR3 is made up of 15 amino acids. In germline, CDR1 is LGHDT, CDR2 YNNKEL (reference sequence). CDR3 bases: TGTGCCAGCAGCCAACGCAGGGGATCCAATCAGCCCCAGCATTTT. Encoded protein: CASSQRRGSNQPQHF.

The chain is built from TRBV5-1 and TRBJ2-3, with TRBD1 matching 9 bases. The V gene's germline CDR1 is SGHRS and CDR2 YFSETQ. V was pared by 4 bases and J by 7 bases, with 10 bases of the junction left unmatched. This CDR3 region has 15 residues. The CDR3: CASSHGTGRLNTQYF. CDR3 bases: TGCGCCAGCAGCCATGGGACAGGGAGGTTGAATACGCAGTATTTT.

This sequence joins TRBV2 and TRBJ2-7, with 10 bases lining up with TRBD1. CDR1 is SNHLY and CDR2 is FYNNEI in the germline V gene. The CDR3 is made up of 18 amino acids. The V and J ends lost 4 bases and 9 bases, in that order; junction bases with no gene match: 21. The CDR3 DNA follows: TGTGCCAGCAGTGGACTGCCCGGGACAGGGGCTATCCTACGAGGGCAGTACTTC. Amino acids: CASSGLPGTGAILRGQYF.

The V and J genes are TRBV28 and TRBJ2-2; maybe TRBD1 (5 bases). The V end was cut by 2 bases, the J end by 4 bases, with 11 bases between. Germline lookup yields CDR1 MDHEN and CDR2 SYDVKM. This CDR3 has 15 amino acids. CDR3 sequence (DNA): TGTGCCAGCAGTTTACAGGGCTTTGGCACCGGGGAGCTGTTTTTT. It codes for CASSLQGFGTGELFF.

This rearrangement joins TRBV27 to TRBJ2-2; 8 nucleotides match TRBD2. In germline, CDR1 is MNHEY, CDR2 SMNVEV (reference sequence). The CDR3 spans 16 residues. Losses at the gene ends were 2 bases for V and 6 bases for J; bases not matched to a gene: 8. The CDR3 loop is CASSLKPAGAPGELFF. The CDR3 DNA is TGTGCCAGCAGTTTAAAGCCAGCGGGAGCCCCCGGGGAGCTGTTTTTT.

The rearrangement joins TRBV5-1 to TRBJ2-1; 12 bases agree with TRBD2. Germline V CDR1 and CDR2: SGHRS, YFSETQ. The CDR3 loop spans 15 amino acids. J was trimmed by 6 bases and V by 3 bases; bases with no gene match: 4. CDR3 in DNA: TGCGCCAGCAGCTCGACTAGCGGGAGTCTCAATGAGCAGTTCTTC. As protein: CASSSTSGSLNEQFF.

V gene TRBV7-2 combines with J gene TRBJ2-5, with D possibly matching TRBD2 (6 bases). The CDR3 is 14 amino acids. Germline CDR1 and CDR2: SGHTA and FQGNSA. The V and J ends lost 0 bases and 5 bases respectively, with 10 bases between them. The CDR3 region has the DNA TGTGCCAGCAGCTTAGCAGGAGGGGTGGAGACCCAGTACTTC. Protein sequence: CASSLAGGVETQYF.

The chain links TRBV4-1 to TRBJ2-7; the D gene is possibly TRBD2 (6 bases). Trimming stripped 1 base from V and 3 bases from J, with 13 bases between. Germline V CDR1 and CDR2: MGHRA, YSYEKL. This CDR3 region has 15 residues. The CDR3 nucleotides read TGCGCCAGCAGCCAAGCCAGCGCGGGGTTCTACGAGCAGTACTTC. Its translation: CASSQASAGFYEQYF.

The chain links TRBV18 to TRBJ2-3; weak D call: TRBD1 (5 bases). V was pared by 3 bases and J by 1 base, with 8 bases between. Germline V gene sequence: CDR1 KGHSH, CDR2 LQKENI. This CDR3 has 14 amino acids. DNA for the CDR3: TGTGCCAGCTCACCCGTAGGGGGCACAGATACGCAGTATTTT. It codes for CASSPVGGTDTQYF. The full variable domain, rest sourced from reference TRBV18 and TRBJ2-3, is NAGVMQNPRHLVRRRGQEARLRCSPMKGHSHVYWYRQLPEEGLKFMVYLQKENIIDESGMPKERFSAEFPKEGPSILRIQQVVRGDSAAYFCASSPVGGTDTQYFGPGTRLTVL.

This chain connects TRBV28 to TRBJ1-1, with D hard to call. In germline, CDR1 is MDHEN, CDR2 SYDVKM. The length of the CDR3 is 14 residues. The germline V and J ends were trimmed by 3 bases and 1 base, with 9 bases remaining between them. The CDR3: CASSLRQQNTEAFF. The DNA for the CDR3 is TGTGCCAGCAGTTTGAGGCAGCAGAACACTGAAGCTTTCTTT. Combining the CDR3 with reference TRBV28 and TRBJ1-1 gives the whole variable domain DVKVTQSSRYLVKRTGEKVFLECVQDMDHENMFWYRQDPGLGLRLIYFSYDVKMKEKGDIPEGYSVSREKKERFSLILESASTNQTSMYLCASSLRQQNTEAFFGQGTRLTVV.

The rearrangement links TRBV21-1 to TRBJ2-3; TRBD1 is the table's D call, not checked against the DNA. TRBV21-1 is tagged as a pseudogene. CDR3 length: 15 residues. CDR3 nucleotides: TGTGCCAGCAGCAAAAGAAGGCAGGTCACAGATACGCAGTATTTT. This translates into CASSKRRQVTDTQYF.

The genes are TRBV10-3 and TRBJ1-1, with no clear D. The CDR3 loop spans 14 amino acids. Germline CDR1 ENHRY, CDR2 SYGVKD. V lost 10 bases and J lost 1, with 16 bases in between. The CDR3 reads CAKNRLQANTEAFF. The DNA for the CDR3 is TGTGCCAAGAACAGATTACAAGCGAACACTGAAGCTTTCTTT.

In this sample, this clone turned up once. The chain has TRBV5-3 and TRBJ2-1; 7 nucleotides line up with TRBD2. Being an ORF, TRBV5-3 has a function that is uncertain. This CDR3 comprises 15 residues. After removal of 1 base from V and 8 bases from J, the junction contained 9 bases not matched to a gene. The DNA of the CDR3 is TGTGCCAGAAGCTTGAGGCGGGAGTGGTTGCATGAGCAGTTCTTC. Amino acids: CARSLRREWLHEQFF.

This chain joins TRBV10-1 and TRBJ2-3; 13 bases fit TRBD2. The V gene's germline CDR1 is WNHNN and CDR2 SYGVQD (reference sequence). V was clipped by 5 bases and J by 6 bases; unmatched bases: 5. The CDR3 extends over 15 amino acids. Here the CDR3 reads CASSRLAGGGDTQYF. As DNA, the CDR3 is TGCGCCAGCAGTCGACTAGCGGGGGGAGGGGATACGCAGTATTTT.

In the case of this clone: Its ends do not fully match the called genes, so a read error is possible. This rearrangement joins TRBV7-8 to TRBJ2-4, with D perhaps TRBD2 (6 bases). The CDR3 covers 13 residues. Germline lookup yields CDR1 SGHVS and CDR2 FQNEAQ. Written as DNA, the CDR3 is TGTGCCAGCAGCGTAGCGGTTGGAGACATTCAGTACTTC. Translated: CASSVAVGDIQYF.

This chain connects TRBV4-2 to TRBJ2-3; 10 bases match TRBD2. Germline V gene sequence: CDR1 LGHNA, CDR2 YNFKEQ. CDR3 length: 18 residues. V was pared by 0 bases and J by 6 bases, with 12 bases of the junction left unmatched. Here the CDR3 DNA reads TGTGCCAGCAGCCAAGATCGGGCTAGCGGGAGTAATGGGGATACGCAGTATTTT. This gives the protein CASSQDRASGSNGDTQYF.

The rearrangement uses TRBV5-1 and TRBJ2-3, with 7 positions matching TRBD1. From germline, CDR1 is SGHRS and CDR2 YFSETQ. With V trimmed by 2 bases and J by 3 bases, 3 bases remained unmatched. There are 14 residues in the CDR3. CDR3 protein: CASSLGTVTDTQYF. The CDR3 DNA sequence: TGCGCCAGCAGCTTAGGGACAGTTACAGATACGCAGTATTTT.

This chain's CDR3 is CASSPLATQGAEAFF. CDR3 DNA: TGTGCCAGCAGCCCATTGGCCACCCAGGGGGCTGAAGCTTTCTTT. The chain combines TRBV7-2 with TRBJ1-1, with 7 positions matching TRBD1. Germline values: CDR1 SGHTA, CDR2 FQGNSA. The CDR3 extends over 15 amino acids. The trim removed 5 bases at V and 6 bases at J, leaving 12 bases unmatched.

J is TRBJ2-2 and V is TRBV27, with 10 nucleotides matching TRBD2. V lost 5 bases to trimming and J lost 3 bases; unmatched junction nucleotides: 6. This CDR3 spans 16 amino acids. Germline CDR1 is MNHEY and CDR2 is SMNVEV (reference sequence). The CDR3 sequence: CASSRLSGRYTGELFF. CDR3 in DNA: TGTGCCAGCAGTCGCCTTAGCGGGAGGTACACCGGGGAGCTGTTTTTT.

This chain uses TRBV28 with TRBJ1-2, with 9 bases aligning to TRBD1. Germline assignment: CDR1 MDHEN and CDR2 SYDVKM. V lost 5 bases and J lost 3; bases outside the gene matches: 7. The CDR3 spans 15 residues. The CDR3 region is CASSPGTGQDYGYTF. CDR3 nucleotides: TGTGCCAGCAGTCCAGGGACAGGGCAGGACTATGGCTACACCTTC.

The chain combines TRBV24-1 with TRBJ2-3, with TRBD1 identical over 10 bases. J was trimmed by 4 bases and V by 4 bases; bases with no gene match: 4. This CDR3 spans 15 amino acids. Germline V gene data show CDR1 as KGHDR and CDR2 as SFDVKD. The CDR3 nucleotides read TGTGCCACCAGTGAGACAGGGGGCGGACCAGATACGCAGTATTTT. This encodes CATSETGGGPDTQYF.

The chain uses TRBV10-2 and TRBJ2-5; a possible D gene is TRBD2 (5 bases). Deletions cut 3 bases from V and 5 bases from J, with 10 bases between. CDR3 length equals 13 residues. Germline loops: CDR1 WSHSY, CDR2 SAAADI. CDR3 DNA sequence: TGCGCCAGCAGTGACGAGGGATTGGAGACCCAGTACTTC. This gives the protein CASSDEGLETQYF.

The chain recombines TRBV12-3 or TRBV12-4 with TRBJ2-1, with 7 positions matching TRBD2. The CDR3 is 13 amino acids. J lost 9 bases, V lost 4 bases, and 6 bases had no gene match. DNA of the CDR3: TGTGCCAGCAGTTCCGGACTAGACCCTGAGCAGTTCTTC. Protein: CASSSGLDPEQFF.